The 18 T cell receptor beta chains given below trace back to one sample, sequenced in a study of T cell responses to AZD1222 COVID-19 vaccine. Clones were sequenced by immunoSEQ multiplex PCR, and TCRdb holds only the in-frame ones, with some missing. The table has about 160,000 clones, roughly 90% seen once. The sample in question was peripheral blood, obtained 28 days after the second AZD1222 dose. The receptor set was obtained from an adult who received the AZD1222 COVID-19 vaccine.

The rearrangement uses TRBV27 and TRBJ2-7, with TRBD2 matching over 7 bases. J lost 6 bases, V lost 6 bases, and 14 bases had no gene match. The CDR3 runs 15 residues. From germline, CDR1 is MNHEY and CDR2 SMNVEV (reference sequence). CDR3 protein: CASSPSRESGREQYF. Here the CDR3 DNA reads TGTGCCAGCAGCCCTTCGCGGGAGTCGGGCCGCGAGCAGTACTTC.

The rearrangement uses TRBV7-9 and TRBJ1-6, with D possibly being TRBD1 (6 bases). Germline V CDR1 and CDR2: SEHNR, FQNEAQ (reference sequence). V lost 0 bases, J lost 9 bases, and 15 bases lay in between. The CDR3 loop spans 16 amino acids. This CDR3 reads CASSLAPGHLSSPLHF. DNA for the CDR3: TGTGCCAGCAGCTTAGCCCCGGGACATCTGAGTTCACCCCTCCACTTT.

This chain connects TRBV28 to TRBJ2-7; unclear D gene. From germline, CDR1 is MDHEN and CDR2 SYDVKM. The CDR3 has 12 residues. V lost 3 bases, J lost 6 bases, and 9 bases lay in between. The CDR3 reads CASSFGSGEQYF. The DNA of the CDR3 is TGTGCCAGCAGTTTTGGGTCAGGCGAGCAGTACTTC. The full variable domain, with the rest looked up from reference TRBV28 and TRBJ2-7, is DVKVTQSSRYLVKRTGEKVFLECVQDMDHENMFWYRQDPGLGLRLIYFSYDVKMKEKGDIPEGYSVSREKKERFSLILESASTNQTSMYLCASSFGSGEQYFGPGTRLTVT.

This clone was seen a handful of times. V usage is TRBV27 and J usage is TRBJ1-2; TRBD1 might be the D (5 bases). Per the germline V gene, CDR1 is MNHEY and CDR2 is SMNVEV (reference sequence). Trimming left V 3 bases short and J 4 bases short, with 12 bases between. The CDR3 runs to 14 residues. The DNA for the CDR3 is TGTGCCAGCAGTTTTGACAGAGCGATCTATGGCTACACCTTC. Amino acid sequence: CASSFDRAIYGYTF.

V gene TRBV28 combines with J gene TRBJ1-5; D may be TRBD1 (5 bases). CDR1 and CDR2 from the germline V gene are MDHEN and SYDVKM. V was shortened by 6 bases and J by 6 bases, with 27 bases between the two germline ends. The CDR3 runs to 18 residues. The CDR3 DNA follows: TGTGCCAGCAGACCCCCGGAGGGGTGGCTCAATCTCCGTCAGCCCCAGCATTTT. Its protein is CASRPPEGWLNLRQPQHF.

V gene TRBV5-4 combines with J gene TRBJ2-3; the D gene is possibly TRBD1 (6 bases). CDR1 is SGHNT and CDR2 is YYREEE in the germline V gene (reference sequence). The CDR3 contains 16 residues. Trimming took 4 bases from V and 2 from J, leaving 17 bases between them. In DNA, the CDR3 is TGTGCCAGCAGCCCTCAGAGTCCAGGGGACACAGATACGCAGTATTTT. As protein: CASSPQSPGDTDTQYF.

The chain links TRBV29-1 to TRBJ1-2; D is ambiguous. V was pared by 7 bases and J by 4 bases, with 13 bases between. The CDR3 spans 12 residues. Looked up from germline, CDR1 is SQVTM and CDR2 is ANQGSEA. The DNA of the CDR3 is TGCAGCGCCGATAACGTCGGCTATGGCTACACCTTC. This codes for CSADNVGYGYTF.

The chain employs TRBV25-1 and TRBJ1-6, with D tentatively TRBD1 (6 bases). Deletions cut 4 bases from V and 10 bases from J, with 11 bases between. Germline values: CDR1 MGHDK, CDR2 SYGVNS. This CDR3 spans 13 amino acids. The CDR3 spells CASSVGAPSPLHF. The DNA of the CDR3 is TGTGCCAGCAGTGTGGGGGCCCCGTCACCCCTCCACTTT.

This CDR3 reads CASRRRDTGLYNEQFF. As DNA, the CDR3 is TGTGCCAGCAGACGACGGGACACGGGGCTCTACAATGAGCAGTTCTTC. This chain uses TRBV28 with TRBJ2-1; D may be TRBD1 (6 bases). Trimming cost V 6 bases and J 3 bases, with 18 bases left between them. The CDR3 is made up of 16 amino acids. Germline CDR1 is MDHEN and CDR2 is SYDVKM.

The chain combines TRBV19 with TRBJ2-2; unclear D gene. Germline CDR1 reads LNHDA; CDR2 reads SQIVND (reference sequence). V was pared by 1 base and J by 2 bases, with 5 bases between. The CDR3 is made up of 14 amino acids. CDR3 DNA sequence: TGTGCCAGTAGTATAGCACCTAACACCGGGGAGCTGTTTTTT. Its translation: CASSIAPNTGELFF.

V usage is TRBV11-3 and J usage is TRBJ2-1; 7 nucleotides match TRBD2. This CDR3 contains 16 residues. The V gene's germline CDR1 is SGHNT and CDR2 YENEEA. V trimming: 2 bases; J trimming: 3 bases; junction bases outside the gene matches: 7. The DNA of the CDR3 is TGTGCCAGCAGCTTAATGGGTTCTAGCGGCTACAATGAGCAGTTCTTC. It encodes CASSLMGSSGYNEQFF.

The chain's CDR3 is CASSLVGGGQPQHF. CDR3 sequence (DNA): TGCGCCAGCAGCTTGGTGGGGGGCGGCCAGCCCCAGCATTTT. This chain joins TRBV5-1 and TRBJ1-5, with a tentative D call TRBD1 (6 bases). The V end was cut by 0 bases, the J end by 7 bases, with 11 bases between. The CDR3 is 14 residues long. The germline gives CDR1 SGHRS, CDR2 YFSETQ.

The gene calls are TRBV25-1 and TRBJ2-7; TRBD1 matches 9 bases. Trimming took 2 bases from V and 2 from J; bases not matched to a gene: 1. This CDR3 contains 14 residues. Germline V gene data show CDR1 as MGHDK and CDR2 as SYGVNS. CDR3 DNA: TGTGCCAGCAGTGAAACAGGGGGCGCCTACGAGCAGTACTTC. Translated: CASSETGGAYEQYF.

The J gene is TRBJ1-2, the V gene TRBV4-1, with TRBD1 matching 11 bases. Germline V gives CDR1 MGHRA, CDR2 YSYEKL. The CDR3 length is 15 residues. V gave up 3 bases and J gave up 3 bases; unmatched junction bases: 3. In DNA, the CDR3 is TGCGCCAGCAGCCAGTCGGGACAGGGGGACTATGGCTACACCTTC. This translates into CASSQSGQGDYGYTF.

The chain uses TRBV19 and TRBJ1-6; no firm D call. Per the germline V gene, CDR1 is LNHDA and CDR2 is SQIVND (reference sequence). V shed 5 bases and J shed 6 bases, with 17 bases lying between them. The CDR3 length is 16 residues. This CDR3 reads CASSSTLLVFNSPLHF. Here the CDR3 DNA reads TGTGCCAGTAGTTCTACTTTACTTGTTTTTAATTCACCCCTCCACTTT.

The chain carries TRBV28 and TRBJ1-2; 10 bases fit TRBD1. The CDR3 is 17 amino acids. Unmatched junction bases numbered 13, after V lost 2 bases and J lost 7 bases. Germline V lookup: CDR1 MDHEN, CDR2 SYDVKM. CDR3 sequence reads: CASSLVPTGQGGGGYTF. The CDR3 DNA follows: TGTGCCAGCAGTTTAGTCCCCACCGGACAGGGGGGTGGTGGCTACACCTTC.

The chain has TRBV2 and TRBJ1-4; the D is unclear. The germline V gene encodes CDR1 SNHLY and CDR2 FYNNEI. The CDR3 extends over 12 amino acids. Between the trimmed V and J ends, which lost 2 bases and 7 bases, there was a span of 5 bases. CDR3 sequence reads: CASSEQSEKLFF. In DNA, the CDR3 is TGTGCCAGCAGTGAACAATCTGAAAAACTGTTTTTT.

The gene calls are TRBV2 and TRBJ1-1, with D unresolved. CDR3 length: 13 amino acids. Trimming shortened V by 4 bases and J by 4 bases, and 10 bases separated the two germline ends. The germline V gene encodes CDR1 SNHLY and CDR2 FYNNEI. The CDR3 DNA sequence: TGTGCCAGCAGTGGTGGGGTGCGCACTGAAGCTTTCTTT. It translates to CASSGGVRTEAFF. Combining the CDR3 with reference TRBV2 and TRBJ1-1 gives the whole variable domain EPEVTQTPSHQVTQMGQEVILRCVPISNHLYFYWYRQILGQKVEFLVSFYNNEISEKSEIFDDQFSVERPDGSNFTLKIRSTKLEDSAMYFCASSGGVRTEAFFGQGTRLTVV.